What follows are 6 T cell receptor beta chains derived from one specimen sequenced in a study of blood T cell repertoires in COVID-19. Assay used: immunoSEQ multiplex PCR; TCRdb lists only in-frame clones, some missing. The sample has approximately 390,000 clones; around 87% are singletons. Input material: peripheral blood. The source is a woman aged 60-75 years with COVID-19, enrolled during active disease.

The chain has TRBV7-2 and TRBJ2-5, with unresolved D. The CDR3 runs 13 residues. Trimming stripped 5 bases from V and 1 base from J, with 8 bases between. Germline V CDR1 and CDR2: SGHTA, FQGNSA. CDR3 nucleotide sequence: TGTGCCAGCAGCACCCGGTTCCAAGAGACCCAGTACTTC. This encodes CASSTRFQETQYF.

The chain joins TRBV6-2 or TRBV6-3 to TRBJ1-6; D possibly corresponds to TRBD1 (6 bases). CDR3 size: 17 residues. The germline CDR1 and CDR2 sequences are MNHEY and SVGEGT. The V gene lost 4 bases and the J gene lost 6 bases, with 19 bases spanning the gap. The CDR3: CASSFLGQTISNSPLHF. The CDR3 region has the DNA TGTGCCAGCAGTTTCCTTGGACAGACCATTTCTAATTCACCCCTCCACTTT.

This clone was counted once. This chain joins TRBV15 and TRBJ1-3; D is possibly TRBD1 (6 bases). The CDR3 is 15 amino acids. V lost 2 bases, J lost 4 bases, and 12 bases lay in between. The germline CDR1 and CDR2 sequences are LNHNV and YYDKDF (reference sequence). CDR3 protein: CATSRPAGAGNTIYF. The CDR3 DNA sequence: TGTGCCACCAGCAGACCAGCAGGGGCAGGAAACACCATATATTTT. Full variable domain (rest looked up from reference TRBV15 and TRBJ1-3): DAMVIQNPRYQVTQFGKPVTLSCSQTLNHNVMYWYQQKSSQAPKLLFHYYDKDFNNEADTPDNFQSRRPNTSFCFLDIRSPGLGDTAMYLCATSRPAGAGNTIYFGEGSWLTVV.

The CDR3 coding sequence is TGCGCCAGCAGCTTGGAGGGACAGCTACATGGCTACACCTTC. Encoded protein: CASSLEGQLHGYTF. The chain is built from TRBV5-1 and TRBJ1-2; 7 nucleotides match TRBD1. The trim removed 0 bases at V and 6 bases at J, leaving 5 bases unmatched. This CDR3 comprises 14 residues. Germline CDR1 SGHRS, CDR2 YFSETQ.

The chain joins TRBV19 to TRBJ2-7, with D possibly TRBD1 on 6 matching bases. CDR3 length: 11 amino acids. CDR1 is LNHDA and CDR2 is SQIVND in the germline V gene (reference sequence). Trimming removed 5 bases at V and 6 bases at J, with 8 bases between. The CDR3 region has the DNA TGTGCCAGTAGTGGGGGCGGCGAGCAGTACTTC. This gives the protein CASSGGGEQYF.

This chain links TRBV5-1 with TRBJ2-2; D ambiguous. Germline CDR1 and CDR2: SGHRS and YFSETQ. The CDR3 is 13 amino acids. With 0 bases removed from V and 11 bases from J, the gap between germline ends came to 11 bases. The CDR3 coding sequence is TGCGCCAGCAGCTTGGTTTCGACTCCTGAGCTGTTTTTT. Its translation is CASSLVSTPELFF.